This is a list of T cell receptor beta chains from one sample in a study of regulatory T cells in long-lasting Graves disease. Using its own MiXCR run on the multiplex PCR reads, TCRdb lists one record per CDR3 protein. The sample carries around 450,000 distinct CDR3 sequences, more than 13% recorded once. These data also featured in a second study, about T cells in Graves' hyperthyroidism and ophthalmopathy.

This specimen was peripheral blood mononuclear cells (PBMCs), taken at new diagnosis, from a patient treated with antithyroid drugs. Receptor source: a woman aged 30 to 39 with Graves disease. The CDR3 runs from the conserved cysteine through the conserved F or W. Each record gives: CDR3 length, V gene, D gene, clone size, J gene, CDR3 DNA, CDR3 protein. D genes are given only for firm matches. Only some rows state a clone size, as once, few, many or a class for expanded clones.

16,TRBV9,TRBD1,few,TRBJ1-2,TGTGCCAGCAGCCGAATGACGGACAGGGATCACTATGGCTACACCTTC,CASSRMTDRDHYGYTF
15,TRBV7-3,TRBD2,-,TRBJ2-2,TGTGCCAGCAGAAGGGGACTAGCGGACACCGGGGAGCTGTTTTTT,CASRRGLADTGELFF
16,TRBV24-1,TRBD2,many,TRBJ2-1,TGTGCCACCAGTGAGACAACTAGCGGGATGCGGGCTGAGCAGTTCTTC,CATSETTSGMRAEQFF
14,TRBV10-1,-,-,TRBJ1-1,TGCGCCAGCAGTGGTCGGGGGATGAACACTGAAGCTTTCTTT,CASSGRGMNTEAFF
18,TRBV24-1,TRBD1,many,TRBJ2-6,TGTGCCACCAGTGATACCCCGGGACAGGGAGCTGGGGCCAACGTCCTGACTTTC,CATSDTPGQGAGANVLTF
17,TRBV18,TRBD1,few,TRBJ1-1,TGTGCCAGCTCACCACAAGACAGGGGACGTTCGAACACTGAAGCTTTCTTT,CASSPQDRGRSNTEAFF
14,TRBV10-3,TRBD1,many,TRBJ1-1,TGTGCCACCAACCCGGGACAGTTTTACACTGAAGCTTTCTTT,CATNPGQFYTEAFF
13,TRBV5-1,-,many,TRBJ2-2,TGCGCCAGCAGCTTACTATCCGGGGGGGAGCTGTTTTTT,CASSLLSGGELFF
15,TRBV3-1,-,many,TRBJ1-1,TGTGCCAGCAGCCAAGAACGGGGCATGAACACTGAAGCTTTCTTT,CASSQERGMNTEAFF
17,TRBV7-3,-,few,TRBJ1-3,TGTGCCAGCAGCTTACGGGGGGACACAGGCTCTGGAAACACCATATATTTT,CASSLRGDTGSGNTIYF
14,TRBV18,-,many,TRBJ1-5,TGTGCCAGCTCACCAGGGGCGCAGGATCAGCCCCAGCATTTT,CASSPGAQDQPQHF
16,TRBV9,TRBD1,few,TRBJ2-2,TGTGCCAGCAGGGACCCCCTCAGGGGGTCTGGCGGGGAGCTGTTTTTT,CASRDPLRGSGGELFF
12,TRBV6-1,-,many,TRBJ1-1,TGTGCCAGCAGTACCTATAGCACTGAAGCTTTCTTT,CASSTYSTEAFF
14,TRBV28,-,many,TRBJ2-7,TGTGCCAGCAGTACGGGGGACGTCAGCTACGAGCAGTACTTC,CASSTGDVSYEQYF
14,TRBV2,-,few,TRBJ1-4,TGTGCCAGCAGGAAAAATAAGATTGGAGAAAAACTGTTTTTT,CASRKNKIGEKLFF
15,TRBV13,-,many,TRBJ1-1,TGTGCCAGCAGCTGGGTCAGGCTAACGAACACTGAAGCTTTCTTT,CASSWVRLTNTEAFF
14,TRBV2,-,few,TRBJ2-2,TGTGCCAGCAGTGAGTCAAGGTCGGGCGGGGAGCTGTTTTTT,CASSESRSGGELFF
15,TRBV9,-,few,TRBJ2-7,TGTGCCAGCAGCGTAGATAGGGGGGCCACCTACGAGCAGTACTTC,CASSVDRGATYEQYF
15,TRBV10-3,TRBD2,-,TRBJ2-3,TGTGCCATCACCCCACTAGCGGGAGGCACAGATACGCAGTATTTT,CAITPLAGGTDTQYF
15,TRBV6-4,-,many,TRBJ2-6,TGTGCCAGCAGTGACTCACGCTCTGGGGCCAACGTCCTGACTTTC,CASSDSRSGANVLTF
16,TRBV7-8,TRBD1,few,TRBJ1-6,TGTGCCAGCAGCTCTCTGGGGCAGGGGGGGAATTCACCCCTCCACTTT,CASSSLGQGGNSPLHF
15,TRBV12-3/TRBV12-4,-,many,TRBJ1-6,TGTGCCAGCAGTTTAGCCAGGGCGGGGAATTCACCCCTCCACTTT,CASSLARAGNSPLHF
17,TRBV5-1,-,many,TRBJ2-3,TGTGCCAGCAGCTTGGGTTCCAGCGCTAAGGGAACAGATACGCAGTATTTT,CASSLGSSAKGTDTQYF
15,TRBV20-1,TRBD2,many,TRBJ2-5,TGCAGTGCATCGTCCCTTAGCGGGAGGGCCGAGACCCAGTACTTC,CSASSLSGRAETQYF
15,TRBV20-1,-,-,TRBJ1-2,TGCAGTGCTACCCTTGGGGAGGGAGGGTACTATGGCTACACCTTC,CSATLGEGGYYGYTF
15,TRBV6-1,-,many,TRBJ1-1,TGTGCCAGCAGACCCGGAGGGGCTGGAGACACTGAAGCTTTCTTT,CASRPGGAGDTEAFF
14,TRBV12-3/TRBV12-4,TRBD2,many,TRBJ2-1,TGTGCCAGCAGGGGGACTAGCGGGAGCTATGAGCAGTTCTTC,CASRGTSGSYEQFF
14,TRBV11-2,TRBD2,many,TRBJ2-7,TGTGCCAGCAGCGACCGGACTAGCGGCTACGAGCAGTACTTC,CASSDRTSGYEQYF
15,TRBV12-3/TRBV12-4,TRBD1,-,TRBJ2-1,TGTGCCAGCGCCCCCCCGGGACAGGGGATCAATGAGCAGTTCTTC,CASAPPGQGINEQFF
14,TRBV19,TRBD2,few,TRBJ2-3,TGTGCCAGTAGTCATGGACTAGCAGCAGATACGCAGTATTTT,CASSHGLAADTQYF
16,TRBV3-1,-,few,TRBJ1-3,TGTGCCAGCAGCCAAGGCTTCAAGGGATCCGGAAACACCATATATTTT,CASSQGFKGSGNTIYF
13,TRBV5-4,-,-,TRBJ2-5,TGTGCCAGCAGCCCCGGGCCCGAAGAGACCCAGTACTTC,CASSPGPEETQYF
17,TRBV30,-,few,TRBJ2-3,TGTGCCTGGACCTTCCTAGAGGCCTCTTCGAACACAGATACGCAGTATTTT,CAWTFLEASSNTDTQYF
19,TRBV5-1,TRBD2,many,TRBJ2-1,TGCGCCAGCAGCCGGTTGACTAGCGGGGGTTTCAGCTCCTACAATGAGCAGTTCTTC,CASSRLTSGGFSSYNEQFF
14,TRBV12-3/TRBV12-4,-,many,TRBJ2-3,TGTGCCAGCAGTTTACAGGGGAGCACAGATACGCAGTATTTT,CASSLQGSTDTQYF
16,TRBV12-3/TRBV12-4,TRBD2,many,TRBJ2-1,TGTGCCAGCAGTTTAGGCCTAGCGGGAGGTAGGAGTGAGCAGTTCTTC,CASSLGLAGGRSEQFF
16,TRBV6-2/TRBV6-3,-,few,TRBJ1-5,TGTGCCAGCAGTTACAGCCCCCAGGTCGGCAATCAGCCCCAGCATTTT,CASSYSPQVGNQPQHF
15,TRBV2,TRBD2,many,TRBJ2-1,TGTGCCAGCAGTGAAGACGAACTAGCGCTCAATGAGCAGTTCTTC,CASSEDELALNEQFF
14,TRBV6-5,TRBD1,few,TRBJ1-2,TGTGCCAGCAGTTACACGACAGGGAACTATGGCTACACCTTC,CASSYTTGNYGYTF
15,TRBV2,-,many,TRBJ2-7,TGTGCCAGCAGTGTCCAGCGCCGGAGCTCCTACGAGCAGTACTTC,CASSVQRRSSYEQYF
14,TRBV12-3/TRBV12-4,-,many,TRBJ1-1,TGTGCCAGCAGCAGGGCGGGGATGAACACTGAAGCTTTCTTT,CASSRAGMNTEAFF
16,TRBV6-1,-,many,TRBJ2-4,TGTGCCAGCAACACCGGGGGCCCGCTAGCCAAAAACATTCAGTACTTC,CASNTGGPLAKNIQYF
13,TRBV27,-,-,TRBJ1-1,TGTGCCAGCGGAGTCCCGGGACTTAGTGAAGCTTTCTTT,CASGVPGLSEAFF
16,TRBV10-1,TRBD2,-,TRBJ2-3,TGCGCCAGCAGTGAGACTAGCGGGAGTGGCACAGATACGCAGTATTTT,CASSETSGSGTDTQYF
17,TRBV6-5,TRBD2,many,TRBJ2-1,TGTGCCAGCAGTTACTCGAACGGAGCGGGATATTACAATGAGCAGTTCTTC,CASSYSNGAGYYNEQFF
12,TRBV11-3,-,many,TRBJ1-1,TGTGCCAGCAGCCGAACGGGGCAGGGGACTTTCTTT,CASSRTGQGTFF
14,TRBV12-3/TRBV12-4,-,many,TRBJ1-4,TGTGCCAGCACCAATTTCGGGACACGAAATGAACTGTTTTTT,CASTNFGTRNELFF
16,TRBV7-9,-,many,TRBJ2-5,TGTGCCAGCAGCTTAGGGGACCTAGGGAGGTCAGAGACCCAGTACTTC,CASSLGDLGRSETQYF
13,TRBV7-9,-,few,TRBJ2-7,TGTGCCAGTAGTCCCCAGGACCCCTACGAGCAGTACTTC,CASSPQDPYEQYF
13,TRBV5-1,-,few,TRBJ2-7,TGCGCCAGCAATGAGGGCAGTTCCTACGAGCAGTACTTC,CASNEGSSYEQYF
18,TRBV24-1,-,-,TRBJ2-2,TGTGCCACCAGTGATTTCCGGGGGGGACAGGGAGAAACCGGGGAGCTGTTTTTT,CATSDFRGGQGETGELFF
15,TRBV28,-,-,TRBJ1-1,TGTGCCAGCAGTCCGGGACACTTAAAAAACACTGAAGCTTTCTTT,CASSPGHLKNTEAFF
15,TRBV7-3,-,many,TRBJ2-1,TGTGCCAGCAGCTTAATCTCTAACTCCTACAATGAGCAGTTCTTC,CASSLISNSYNEQFF
14,TRBV28,-,-,TRBJ2-1,TGTGCCAGCAGTCCTACGGCGGGGAGCTATGAGCAGTTCTTC,CASSPTAGSYEQFF